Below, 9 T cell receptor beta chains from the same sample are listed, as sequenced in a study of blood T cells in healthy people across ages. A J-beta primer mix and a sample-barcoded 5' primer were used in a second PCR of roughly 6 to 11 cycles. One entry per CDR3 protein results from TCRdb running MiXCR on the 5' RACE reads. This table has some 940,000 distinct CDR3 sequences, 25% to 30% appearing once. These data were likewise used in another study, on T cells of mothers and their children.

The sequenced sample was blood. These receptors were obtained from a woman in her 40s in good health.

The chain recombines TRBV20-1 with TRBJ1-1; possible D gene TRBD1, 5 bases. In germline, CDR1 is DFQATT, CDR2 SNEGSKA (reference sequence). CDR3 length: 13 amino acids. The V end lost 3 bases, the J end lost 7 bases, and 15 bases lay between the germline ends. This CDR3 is CSARDGGRIEAFF. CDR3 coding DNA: TGCAGTGCTAGGGACGGGGGAAGAATTGAAGCTTTCTTT.

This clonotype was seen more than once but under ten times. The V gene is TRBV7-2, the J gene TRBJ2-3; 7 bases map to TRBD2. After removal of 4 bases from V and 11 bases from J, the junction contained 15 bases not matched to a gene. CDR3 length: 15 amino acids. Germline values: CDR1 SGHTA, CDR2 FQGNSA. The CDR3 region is CASSSAAAGLYEQYF. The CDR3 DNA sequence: TGTGCCAGCAGCTCGGCCGCTGCGGGACTATACGAGCAGTATTTT.

CDR3 sequence reads: CSARDLMTGNYGYTF. The CDR3 bases are TGCAGTGCTAGAGATCTTATGACAGGGAACTATGGCTACACCTTC. This chain joins TRBV20-1 and TRBJ1-2; TRBD1 matches 7 bases. Germline-derived CDR1 and CDR2 are DFQATT and SNEGSKA (reference sequence). The CDR3 runs to 15 residues. Unmatched junction bases numbered 6, after V lost 0 bases and J lost 2 bases.

CDR3 DNA sequence: TGTGCCAGCAGCCCCCCCCGGGGGTCGGATGAGCAGTTCTTC. Its translation: CASSPPRGSDEQFF. The V gene is TRBV7-9, the J gene TRBJ2-1; maybe TRBD2 (6 bases). This CDR3 comprises 14 residues. CDR1 is SEHNR and CDR2 is FQNEAQ in the germline V gene (reference sequence). V lost 5 bases, J lost 8 bases, and 16 bases lay in between.

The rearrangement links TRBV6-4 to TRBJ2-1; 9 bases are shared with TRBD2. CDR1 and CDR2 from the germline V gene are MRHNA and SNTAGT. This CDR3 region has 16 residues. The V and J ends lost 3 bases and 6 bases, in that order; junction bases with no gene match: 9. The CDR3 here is CASSDGGGAAVNEQFF. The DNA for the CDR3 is TGTGCCAGCAGTGATGGCGGGGGGGCGGCCGTCAATGAGCAGTTCTTC.

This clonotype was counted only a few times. CDR3 DNA sequence: TGTGCCAGCATCCCTCCGTCGACAGGGGGAACTGAAGCTTTCTTT. Amino acids: CASIPPSTGGTEAFF. The chain combines TRBV28 with TRBJ1-1, with 9 bases fitting TRBD1. Trimming at V came to 7 bases and at J to 5 bases, leaving 11 bases not matched to a gene. CDR3 size: 15 residues. CDR1 MDHEN and CDR2 SYDVKM come from the germline V gene.

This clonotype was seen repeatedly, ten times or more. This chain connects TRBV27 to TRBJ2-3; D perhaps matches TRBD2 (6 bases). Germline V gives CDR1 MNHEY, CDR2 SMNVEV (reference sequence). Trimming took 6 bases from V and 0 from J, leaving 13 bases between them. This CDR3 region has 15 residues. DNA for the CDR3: TGTGCCAGCAGAATAGACGGGAGTAGCACAGATACGCAGTATTTT. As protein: CASRIDGSSTDTQYF.

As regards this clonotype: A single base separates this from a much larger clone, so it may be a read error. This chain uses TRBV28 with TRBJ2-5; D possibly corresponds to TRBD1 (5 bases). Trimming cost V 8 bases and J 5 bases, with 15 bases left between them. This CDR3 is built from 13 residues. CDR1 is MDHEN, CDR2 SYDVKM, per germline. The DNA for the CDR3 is TGTGCCAGCGGTCTGACAGCCCCCGAGACCCAGTACTTC. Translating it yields CASGLTAPETQYF.

DNA of the CDR3: TGCGCCAGCAGCTCCCTGGACAGGGAAGAGGGCTACACCTTC. Translated, it gives CASSSLDREEGYTF. This chain uses TRBV5-1 with TRBJ1-2, with 8 bases lining up with TRBD1. V lost 3 bases and J lost 8; bases outside the gene matches: 9. Germline V lookup: CDR1 SGHRS, CDR2 YFSETQ. The CDR3 has 14 amino acids.